This entry features one T cell receptor (beta chain) sequence. Germline values: CDR1 PRHDT, CDR2 FYEKMQ (reference sequence). The V and J ends lost 3 bases and 10 bases, in that order; junction bases with no gene match: 9. The CDR3 loop spans 14 amino acids. This specimen belongs to a study of blood T cell repertoires in COVID-19. Study details: The United States, Italy and Spain supplied acute and convalescent COVID-19 samples. T cells, B-cell-depleted T cells, or PBMCs supplied cDNA or gDNA.

Authors' processing steps: Amplification of reference gene primers provided the estimated nucleated cell counts. Produced via immunoSEQ multiplex PCR; TCRdb's table is partial and in-frame only. The V and J calls and clone size are taken from that table; D and trimming were inferred from the DNA. The profile covers about 260,000 clones, with approximately 85% appearing a single time and around 0.67% taken by the ten largest. The TCR was taken from a human donor in a cohort sampled during active COVID-19. Material for sequencing was peripheral blood. The chain uses TRBV13 and TRBJ2-1; TRBD2 aligns across 7 bases. The CDR3 DNA is TGTGCCAGCAGCTTTCCCTCTGGGACTAAAGAGCAGTTCTTC. It is translated as CASSFPSGTKEQFF.